Sequencing of this T cell receptor (beta chain) was carried out in a study of CD8 T cells in ankylosing spondylitis. On this clonotype: What it recognizes is unknown.

Study results and limitations: In ankylosing spondylitis blood, a motif of seven to nine highly homologous TCR beta variants appeared characteristic. Significant enrichment of disease-linked clones was reported in matched ankylosing spondylitis synovial fluid.

TCRdb redid the calling of the 5' RACE reads with MiXCR, one entry per CDR3 protein. The profile shows about 220,000 distinct CDR3 sequences, about a sixth of them singletons. This CDR3 spans 15 amino acids. V lost 2 bases and J lost 4, with 15 bases in between. CDR1 and CDR2 (germline): SEHNR, FQNEAQ (reference sequence). The chain recombines TRBV7-9 with TRBJ2-7; no reliable D call. The sample comprised blood, either unsorted or a sorted T cell fraction (not recorded which). The clonotype comes from a male donor with ankylosing spondylitis. CDR3 region: CASSLLGLGAYEQYF. The CDR3 DNA sequence: TGTGCCAGCAGCTTACTAGGCCTAGGAGCTTACGAGCAGTACTTC.